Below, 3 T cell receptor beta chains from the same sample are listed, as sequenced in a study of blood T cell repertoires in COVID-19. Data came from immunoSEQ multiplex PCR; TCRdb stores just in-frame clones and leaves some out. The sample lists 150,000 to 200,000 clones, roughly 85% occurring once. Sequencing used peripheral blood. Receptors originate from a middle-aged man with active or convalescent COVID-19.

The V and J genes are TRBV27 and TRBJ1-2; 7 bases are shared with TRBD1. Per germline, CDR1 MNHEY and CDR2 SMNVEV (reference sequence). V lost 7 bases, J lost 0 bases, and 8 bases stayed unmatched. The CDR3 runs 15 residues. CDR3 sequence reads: CASKGGIPANYGYTF. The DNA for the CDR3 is TGTGCCAGCAAAGGGGGCATACCAGCTAACTATGGCTACACCTTC.

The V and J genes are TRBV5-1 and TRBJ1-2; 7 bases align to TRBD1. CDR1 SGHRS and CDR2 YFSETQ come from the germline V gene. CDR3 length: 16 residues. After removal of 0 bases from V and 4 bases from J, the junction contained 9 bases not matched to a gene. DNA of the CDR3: TGCGCCAGCAGCTTGGTGACGCCAGGGGGAATCTATGGCTACACCTTC. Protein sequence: CASSLVTPGGIYGYTF. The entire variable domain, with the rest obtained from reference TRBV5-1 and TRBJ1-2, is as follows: KAGVTQTPRYLIKTRGQQVTLSCSPISGHRSVSWYQQTPGQGLQFLFEYFSETQRNKGNFPGRFSGRQFSNSRSEMNVSTLELGDSALYLCASSLVTPGGIYGYTFGSGTRLTVV.

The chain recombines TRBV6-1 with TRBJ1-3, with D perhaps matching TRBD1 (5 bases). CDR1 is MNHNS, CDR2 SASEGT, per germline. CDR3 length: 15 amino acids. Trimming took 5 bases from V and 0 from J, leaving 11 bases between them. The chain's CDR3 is CASSPDSFSGNTIYF. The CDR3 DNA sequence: TGTGCCAGCAGTCCAGACAGCTTCTCTGGAAACACCATATATTTT.